These T cell receptor beta chains were read from a single sample in a study of T cell clonotyping in hematopoietic cell transplantation. Here immunoSEQ multiplex PCR was the method, and the copy in TCRdb shows in-frame clones only, minus some. The sample shows tens of thousands of clones, 80% to 90% of them seen only once. Specimen: peripheral blood mononuclear cells, collected before stem cell transplant. The source of these receptors is a man aged 55 to 70 with biphenotypic leukemia. Some clones in this sample may be carry-over from other donors' samples. CDR3s include the opening cysteine and the closing phenylalanine or tryptophan. Each record gives: clone size, V gene, J gene, D gene, CDR3 DNA, CDR3 protein. The D gene is left open where the match is weak. The size entry is marked missing in some rows and otherwise reads once, few, many or a size class.

.	TRBV7-9	TRBJ2-1	.	TGTGCCAGCAGCCCCCGGGATTTTTTCTACAATGAGCAGTTCTTC	CASSPRDFFYNEQFF
once	TRBV5-1	TRBJ1-1	TRBD1	TGCGCCAGCCGCGGGACAGGGATATTTGAAGCTTTCTTT	CASRGTGIFEAFF
.	TRBV5-8	TRBJ1-2	.	TGTGCCAGCAGCTCCCGGACAGCGGATTATGGCTACACCTTC	CASSSRTADYGYTF
.	TRBV7-9	TRBJ2-3	.	TGTGCCAGCAGCCCCGGGACTCTACCCCCAGATACGCAGTATTTT	CASSPGTLPPDTQYF
once	TRBV30	TRBJ2-2	.	TGTGCCTGGAGTCCCAGGGTCCCCGGGGAGCTGTTTTTT	CAWSPRVPGELFF
.	TRBV5-1	TRBJ2-7	TRBD2	TGCGCCAGCAGCTATAATTTAGCGGGAGCGGGCAACGAGCAGTACTTC	CASSYNLAGAGNEQYF
.	TRBV19	TRBJ2-7	.	TGTGCCAGTAGTAGCGGGCCGTCCTACGAGCAGTACTTC	CASSSGPSYEQYF
.	TRBV6-1	TRBJ1-4	TRBD1	TGTGCCAGCAGATACAGGGGCTATAATGAAAAACTGTTTTTT	CASRYRGYNEKLFF
.	TRBV10-3	TRBJ1-2	.	TGTGCCATCAGGGAAGCGGACAGTTCCTATGGCTACACCTTC	CAIREADSSYGYTF
.	TRBV4-2	TRBJ2-7	.	TGTGCCAGCAGCCAAGATTTAGGGGAATTGAGAGGGGAGCAGTACTTC	CASSQDLGELRGEQYF
.	TRBV5-4	TRBJ1-1	.	TGTGCCAGCAGCGAGAGAAGCACTGAAGCTTTCTTT	CASSERSTEAFF
medium-sized	TRBV5-6	TRBJ2-7	TRBD1	TGTGCCAGCAGCTTGGGGACAGGGGTTAGGGAGCAGTACTTC	CASSLGTGVREQYF
.	TRBV5-1	TRBJ2-7	.	TGCGCCAGCAGCTTGGGGGGCAGGGCTTCCCACGAGCAGTACTTC	CASSLGGRASHEQYF
few	TRBV7-8	TRBJ1-1	.	TGTGCCAGCAGCTTACAGGGTTCGGTTTTGGGAGCTTTCTTT	CASSLQGSVLGAFF
.	TRBV5-1	TRBJ1-2	.	TGCGCCAGCAGCTTGGCTACAGCGACTAACTATGGCTACACCTTC	CASSLATATNYGYTF
.	TRBV28	TRBJ1-4	.	TGTGCCAGCAGTACACCTCAGGGGAGGTATGAAAAACTGTTTTTT	CASSTPQGRYEKLFF
.	TRBV7-7	TRBJ1-1	.	TGTGCTAGCAGCCGGGAGTCGGACACTGAAGCTTTCTTT	CASSRESDTEAFF
.	TRBV5-4	TRBJ1-1	.	TGTGCCAGCAGCTTGGGGGCAGGGGTAGACACTGAAGCTTTCTTT	CASSLGAGVDTEAFF
.	TRBV28	TRBJ2-4	.	TGTGCCAGCAGCTCCCCCCCCGGACATACCCTAGCCAAAAACATTCAGTACTTC	CASSSPPGHTLAKNIQYF
.	TRBV2	TRBJ2-5	.	TGTGCCAGCAGTTTCGGACAGTCCGAGACCCAGTACTTC	CASSFGQSETQYF
.	TRBV5-4	TRBJ1-1	.	TGTGCCAGCAGCCTAGCGGCAGGGCTCGACGCTTTCTTT	CASSLAAGLDAFF
once	TRBV2	TRBJ2-4	TRBD2	TGTGCCAGCAGTGTGGAGGTAGCGGGAAGGGGGGAGCCCAAAAACATTCAGTACTTC	CASSVEVAGRGEPKNIQYF
once	TRBV4-1	TRBJ1-1	.	TGCGCCAGCAGCCAAGAGCGGATATTCGGGTACACTGAAGCTTTCTTT	CASSQERIFGYTEAFF
.	TRBV29-1	TRBJ1-2	.	TGCAGCGTTGAAGAATTGGGTCAGGGGCTTGGCTACACCTTC	CSVEELGQGLGYTF
.	TRBV30	TRBJ1-4	.	TGTGCCTGGAGTGCACTTAATGAAAAACTGTTTTTT	CAWSALNEKLFF